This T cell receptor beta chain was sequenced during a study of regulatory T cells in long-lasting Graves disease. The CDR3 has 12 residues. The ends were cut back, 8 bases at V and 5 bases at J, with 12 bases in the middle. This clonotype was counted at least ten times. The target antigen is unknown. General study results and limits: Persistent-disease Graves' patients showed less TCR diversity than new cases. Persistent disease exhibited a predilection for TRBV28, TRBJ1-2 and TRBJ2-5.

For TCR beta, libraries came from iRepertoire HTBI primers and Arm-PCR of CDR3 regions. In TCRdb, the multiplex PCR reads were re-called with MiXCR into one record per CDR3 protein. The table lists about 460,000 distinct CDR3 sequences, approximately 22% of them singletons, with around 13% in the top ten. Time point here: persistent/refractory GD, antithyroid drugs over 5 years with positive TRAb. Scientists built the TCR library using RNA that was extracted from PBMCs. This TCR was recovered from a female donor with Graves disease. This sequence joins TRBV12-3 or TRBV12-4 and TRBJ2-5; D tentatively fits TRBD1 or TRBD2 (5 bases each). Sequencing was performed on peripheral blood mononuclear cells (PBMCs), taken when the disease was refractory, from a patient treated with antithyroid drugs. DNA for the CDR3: TGTGCCAGCGCCCTGGGGGTCGAGACCCAGTACTTC. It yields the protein CASALGVETQYF.